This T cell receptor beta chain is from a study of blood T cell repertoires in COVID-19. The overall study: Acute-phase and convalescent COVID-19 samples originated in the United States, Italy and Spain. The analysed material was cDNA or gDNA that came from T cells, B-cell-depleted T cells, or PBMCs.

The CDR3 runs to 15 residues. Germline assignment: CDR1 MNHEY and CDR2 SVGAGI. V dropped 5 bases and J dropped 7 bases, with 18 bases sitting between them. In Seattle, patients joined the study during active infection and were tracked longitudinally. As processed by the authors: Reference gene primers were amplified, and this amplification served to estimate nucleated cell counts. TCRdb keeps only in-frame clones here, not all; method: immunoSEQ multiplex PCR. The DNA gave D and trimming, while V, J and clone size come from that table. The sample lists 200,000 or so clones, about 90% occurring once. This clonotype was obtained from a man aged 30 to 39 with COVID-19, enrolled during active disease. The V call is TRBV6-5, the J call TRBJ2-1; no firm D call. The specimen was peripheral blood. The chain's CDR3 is CASSRKPVPANEQFF. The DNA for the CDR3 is TGTGCCAGCAGTCGTAAACCCGTTCCCGCGAATGAGCAGTTCTTC.